Below are 5 T cell receptor beta chains sequenced from a single sample in a study of identical twins. TCRdb recomputed calls from the 5' RACE reads with MiXCR, one row per CDR3 protein. The sample consists of approximately 470,000 distinct CDR3 sequences, 13% to 15% of them appearing once. This same sample was also taken into another study, of yellow fever vaccine responses in identical twins.

The specimen was CD4+ T cells sorted from blood. The receptors stem from a woman aged 18-29 years in good health.

V gene TRBV24-1 combines with J gene TRBJ2-1; D uncertain. CDR3 length: 14 residues. Per the germline V gene, CDR1 is KGHDR and CDR2 is SFDVKD. The ends were cut back, 4 bases at V and 3 bases at J, with 9 bases in the middle. The CDR3 nucleotides read TGTGCCACCAGTGACCGACGGGTCTACAATGAGCAGTTCTTC. This codes for CATSDRRVYNEQFF.

The chain couples TRBV28 to TRBJ2-1, with TRBD2 matching over 9 bases. CDR1 is MDHEN, CDR2 SYDVKM, per germline. V trimming: 6 bases; J trimming: 2 bases; junction bases outside the gene matches: 8. The CDR3 extends over 16 amino acids. The CDR3 nucleotides read TGTGCCAGCAGCCGGCCCTCTAGCGGGGCCTACAATGAGCAGTTCTTC. This codes for CASSRPSSGAYNEQFF.

This clonotype was recorded a few times. The chain has TRBV12-3 or TRBV12-4 and TRBJ2-5; D may match TRBD1 or TRBD2 (5 bases each). Trimming cost V 5 bases and J 7 bases, with 17 bases left between them. This CDR3 region has 14 residues. The CDR3 is CASSLGTPIRTQYF. For the CDR3, the DNA is TGTGCCAGCAGTCTCGGGACCCCAATTCGGACCCAGTACTTC.

This clonotype was counted many times. The chain employs TRBV6-2 or TRBV6-3 and TRBJ2-3, with 9 bases identical to TRBD2. The length of the CDR3 is 16 residues. Germline V gene lookup returns CDR1 MNHEY and CDR2 SVGEGT. V dropped 6 bases and J dropped 4; count of bases not matched to a gene: 11. The CDR3 DNA sequence: TGTGCCAGCAGACCCCGAAGAGCGGGGGGCCCAGATACGCAGTATTTT. It translates to CASRPRRAGGPDTQYF.

The CDR3 sequence: CASKRQGNTDTQYF. The CDR3 nucleotides are TGTGCCAGCAAGCGACAGGGTAACACAGATACGCAGTATTTT. The V call is TRBV14, the J call TRBJ2-3, with TRBD1 matching over 7 bases. The V segment lost 7 bases and the J segment 2 bases; nucleotides outside the gene matches: 6. CDR1 and CDR2 from the germline V gene are SGHDN and FVKESK. The CDR3 is 14 residues long.